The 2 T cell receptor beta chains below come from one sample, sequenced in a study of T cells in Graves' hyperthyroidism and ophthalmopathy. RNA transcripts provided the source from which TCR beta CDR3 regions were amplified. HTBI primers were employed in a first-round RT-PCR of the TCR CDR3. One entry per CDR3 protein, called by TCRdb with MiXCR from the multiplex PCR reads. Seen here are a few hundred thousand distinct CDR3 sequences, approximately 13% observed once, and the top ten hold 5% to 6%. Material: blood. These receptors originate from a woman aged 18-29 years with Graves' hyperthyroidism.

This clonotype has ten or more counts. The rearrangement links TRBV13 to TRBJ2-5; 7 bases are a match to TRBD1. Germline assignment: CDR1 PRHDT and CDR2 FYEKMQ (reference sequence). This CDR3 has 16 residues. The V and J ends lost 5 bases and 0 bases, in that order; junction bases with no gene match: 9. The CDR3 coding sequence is TGTGCCAGCAGCCGTATCGACAGGGAAAACCAAGAGACCCAGTACTTC. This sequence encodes CASSRIDRENQETQYF.

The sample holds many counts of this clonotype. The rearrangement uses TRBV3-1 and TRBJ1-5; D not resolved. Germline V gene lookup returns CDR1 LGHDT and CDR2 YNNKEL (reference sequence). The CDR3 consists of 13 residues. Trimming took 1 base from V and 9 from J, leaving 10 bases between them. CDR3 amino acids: CASSQGSRGPQHF. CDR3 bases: TGTGCCAGCAGCCAAGGGTCCCGTGGGCCCCAGCATTTT.